These 4 T cell receptor beta chains were sequenced from one sample in a study of technical replicates of blood from four donors. Only in-frame clones appear in the TCRdb table, and some are missing; sequencing was by immunoSEQ multiplex PCR. The top ten hold around 4% of the sample, which has 55,000 to 60,000 clones, around 95% seen once. The sequencing sample was made of PBMCs. All receptors come from a human donor in good health. Some clones in this sample may be carry-over from other donors' samples.

The V call is TRBV7-2, the J call TRBJ2-6; D uncertain. The CDR3 is made up of 17 amino acids. Trimming stripped 5 bases from V and 0 bases from J, with 14 bases between. Germline CDR1 SGHTA, CDR2 FQGNSA. In DNA, the CDR3 is TGTGCCAGCAGCCCTCCTTCCGGTACCTCTGGGGCCAACGTCCTGACTTTC. Its protein is CASSPPSGTSGANVLTF.

The genes are TRBV7-7 and TRBJ2-5; TRBD2 agrees at 8 bases. Germline V gives CDR1 SSHAT, CDR2 FNYEAQ (reference sequence). Unmatched junction bases numbered 8, after V lost 4 bases and J lost 4 bases. This CDR3 contains 15 residues. This CDR3 is CASSSSPGGVETQYF. CDR3 DNA sequence: TGTGCCAGCAGCTCTTCGCCGGGAGGGGTAGAGACCCAGTACTTC.

This sequence joins TRBV5-5 and TRBJ2-5; TRBD2 matches at 7 bases. The V segment lost 7 bases and the J segment 1 base; nucleotides outside the gene matches: 7. The germline V gene encodes CDR1 SGHKS and CDR2 YYEKEE (reference sequence). The CDR3 runs 14 residues. CDR3 amino acids: CASEPAGFQETQYF. The CDR3 bases are TGTGCCAGCGAGCCAGCGGGGTTCCAAGAGACCCAGTACTTC.

This chain connects TRBV5-1 to TRBJ1-1; no clear D gene. The germline V gene encodes CDR1 SGHRS and CDR2 YFSETQ. The CDR3 is 14 residues long. With 6 bases removed from V and 6 bases from J, the gap between germline ends came to 18 bases. The CDR3 bases are TGCGCCAGCACCGTAAACAGCCGTGGGTCTGAAGCTTTCTTT. Residues: CASTVNSRGSEAFF.